This T cell receptor beta chain was captured by sequencing in a study of T cell changes during pregnancy in multiple sclerosis (dated by TCRdb to the late 2010s). Context from the whole study: Changes in the T cell repertoire over the course of pregnancy were examined in this study in women with multiple sclerosis.

On this clone: Its antigen remains unidentified. No much larger clone is present one base from it, and per-base qualities are unavailable.

Receptor libraries were prepared by the immunoSEQ multiplex PCR assay. Imported from immuneACCESS, the table was reduced by TCRdb to in-frame sequences with V and J called. These copies leave out some clones; in studies compared against another copy, an unresolved V gene accounts for under half, and the cause of the remainder is not known. The table for this sample lists approximately 30,000 clones; about nine tenths of them were counted only once. The ten most abundant clones make up about a tenth of the sample. A distance of 5 bases separates the germline ends of V and J, which lose 2 bases and 0 bases respectively. The CDR3 runs 12 residues from the cysteine to the phenylalanine. Just the 36-base CDR3 DNA is kept, in frame starting at base 1. Taken from the germline V gene (reference sequence), the CDR1 and CDR2 loops are GTSNPN and SVGIG.

This sequence uses TRBV30 and TRBJ2-7, with an unclear D gene assignment. The sample consisted of CD8+ T cells from peripheral blood mononuclear cells, taken in the first trimester of pregnancy. This receptor was identified in a female donor with multiple sclerosis, enrolled in a pregnancy study. The nucleotides read TGTGCCTGGAGTAGCCCCTCCTACGAGCAGTACTTC. Its protein is CAWSSPSYEQYF.